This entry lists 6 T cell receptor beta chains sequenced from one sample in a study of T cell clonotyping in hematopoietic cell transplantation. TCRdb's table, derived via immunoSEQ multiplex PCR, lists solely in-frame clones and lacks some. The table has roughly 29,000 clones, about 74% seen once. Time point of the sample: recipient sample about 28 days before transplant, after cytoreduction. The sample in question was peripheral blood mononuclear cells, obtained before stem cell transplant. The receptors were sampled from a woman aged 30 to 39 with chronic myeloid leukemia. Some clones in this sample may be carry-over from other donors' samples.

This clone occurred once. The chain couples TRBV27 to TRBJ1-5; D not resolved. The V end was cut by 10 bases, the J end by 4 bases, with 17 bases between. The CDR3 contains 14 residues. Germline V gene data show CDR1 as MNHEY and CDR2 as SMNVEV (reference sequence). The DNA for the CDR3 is TGTGCCAACCTCTCTTCCCAGTTGAATCAGCCCCAGCATTTT. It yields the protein CANLSSQLNQPQHF.

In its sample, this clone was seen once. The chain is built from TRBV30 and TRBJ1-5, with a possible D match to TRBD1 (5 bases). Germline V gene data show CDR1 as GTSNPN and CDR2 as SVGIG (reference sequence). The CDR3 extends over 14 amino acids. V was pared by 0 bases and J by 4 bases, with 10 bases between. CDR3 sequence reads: CAWSVGLPNQPQHF. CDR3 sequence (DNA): TGTGCCTGGAGTGTGGGACTACCGAATCAGCCCCAGCATTTT.

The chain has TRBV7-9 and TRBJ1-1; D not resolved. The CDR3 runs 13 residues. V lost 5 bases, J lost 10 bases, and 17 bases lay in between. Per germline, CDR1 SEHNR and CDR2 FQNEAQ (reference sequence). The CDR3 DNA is TGTGCCAGCAGCCCGCCGGGAGACGGAGGAGCTTTCTTT. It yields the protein CASSPPGDGGAFF.

This CDR3 is CASSTGQGENGYTF. In DNA, the CDR3 is TGTGCCAGCAGCACCGGACAGGGAGAAAATGGCTACACCTTC. The J gene is TRBJ1-2, the V gene TRBV9; 8 bases are a match to TRBD1. The ends lost 4 bases at V and 6 bases at J; junction bases unmatched: 8. This CDR3 contains 14 residues. Germline lookup yields CDR1 SGDLS and CDR2 YYNGEE.

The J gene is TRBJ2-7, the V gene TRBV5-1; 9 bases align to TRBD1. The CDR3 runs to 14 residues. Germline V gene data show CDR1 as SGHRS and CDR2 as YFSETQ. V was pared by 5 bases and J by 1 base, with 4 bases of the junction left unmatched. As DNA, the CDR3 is TGCGCCAGCAGAACCGGACAGGGGTCCTACGAGCAGTACGTC. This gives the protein CASRTGQGSYEQYV.

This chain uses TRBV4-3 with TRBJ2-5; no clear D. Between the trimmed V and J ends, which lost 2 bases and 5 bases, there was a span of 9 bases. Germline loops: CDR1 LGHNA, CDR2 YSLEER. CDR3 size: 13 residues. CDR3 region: CASSQREWETQYF. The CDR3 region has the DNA TGCGCCAGCAGCCAAAGAGAGTGGGAGACCCAGTACTTC.